The TCR beta chain under discussion was sequenced for a study of T cell responses to AZD1222 COVID-19 vaccine. Whole-study results and caveats: Clonal diversity may have been underestimated, and the donors were mostly white British, with more females than males. There were repertoire samples only from the period after the peak T cell response. Vaccine-associated CD4 TCRs ranged over spike, dominating at 160-218 and 743-854.

Sequenced by immunoSEQ multiplex PCR; TCRdb stores in-frame clones only, minus some. The sample holds some 150,000 clones, around 90% seen once. On this clone: Its antigen is not known.

The clonotype comes from an adult in good health. The starting material was peripheral blood, obtained on day 0 of MenACWY control vaccination.

CDR3 in DNA: TGTGCCAGTAGCCCTAGCGCCTACAATGAGCAGTTCTTC. Residues: CASSPSAYNEQFF. The gene calls are TRBV19 and TRBJ2-1; weak D call: TRBD2 (6 bases). This CDR3 is built from 13 residues. From germline, CDR1 is LNHDA and CDR2 SQIVND (reference sequence). V dropped 6 bases and J dropped 2 bases, with 8 bases sitting between them.